The 17 T cell receptor beta chains listed next were all sequenced from one sample in a study of cytomegalovirus exposure and HLA in healthy donors. Use of 60 Vbeta and 13 Jbeta primers characterized the PCR. Only in-frame clones appear in the TCRdb table, and some are missing; sequencing was by immunoSEQ multiplex PCR. This sample's clone table lists some 120,000 clones. The sequencing input was PBMCs. These receptor sequences come from a man in his forties in good health and CMV-seronegative.

J is TRBJ1-1 and V is TRBV28; weak D call: TRBD1 (6 bases). Germline lookup yields CDR1 MDHEN and CDR2 SYDVKM. V lost 9 bases, J lost 7 bases, and 21 bases lay in between. This CDR3 contains 14 residues. DNA for the CDR3: TGTGCCAGTGGGAGGGCCAGGGGAGTAGGTGAAGCTTTCTTT. Its protein product is CASGRARGVGEAFF.

The V call is TRBV6-1, the J call TRBJ2-7; TRBD1 matches at 8 bases. CDR3 length: 15 amino acids. V shed 4 bases, J shed 6 bases, and the junction held 11 bases outside the gene matches. The V gene's germline CDR1 is MNHNS and CDR2 SASEGT. CDR3 amino acids: CASSGQGISRREQYF. As DNA, the CDR3 is TGTGCCAGCAGTGGACAGGGGATTAGCCGCCGCGAGCAGTACTTC.

The chain is built from TRBV5-1 and TRBJ2-7; 9 bases agree with TRBD1. The CDR3 length is 15 residues. Germline V gene data show CDR1 as SGHRS and CDR2 as YFSETQ. The junction had 5 bases not matched to a gene; V was cut back by 1 base and J by 3 bases. This chain's CDR3 is CASSLTGGLVYEQYF. The CDR3 bases are TGCGCCAGCAGCTTGACAGGGGGCTTGGTCTACGAGCAGTACTTC.

CDR3: CASSMTVYNEQFF. The CDR3 nucleotides read TGCGCCAGCAGCATGACAGTCTACAATGAGCAGTTCTTC. The rearrangement links TRBV5-1 to TRBJ2-1; a weak D match, TRBD1 (5 bases). This CDR3 region has 13 residues. V was shortened by 4 bases and J by 3 bases, with 8 bases between the two germline ends. Germline V lookup: CDR1 SGHRS, CDR2 YFSETQ. The variable domain in full, with the rest retrieved from reference TRBV5-1 and TRBJ2-1, is KAGVTQTPRYLIKTRGQQVTLSCSPISGHRSVSWYQQTPGQGLQFLFEYFSETQRNKGNFPGRFSGRQFSNSRSEMNVSTLELGDSALYLCASSMTVYNEQFFGPGTRLTVL.

This chain links TRBV11-3 with TRBJ2-7, with D perhaps TRBD2 (5 bases). This CDR3 is 16 amino acids long. Trimming removed 0 bases at V and 4 bases at J, with 16 bases between. The germline CDR1 and CDR2 sequences are SGHNT and YENEEA. The CDR3 nucleotides are TGTGCCAGCAGCTTAGATGGAGAGGGAGCAACTTACGAGCAGTACTTC. The encoded protein is CASSLDGEGATYEQYF.

J is TRBJ2-2 and V is TRBV5-6; 10 bases are a match to TRBD2. This CDR3 contains 16 residues. V dropped 2 bases and J dropped 2; count of bases not matched to a gene: 3. Germline CDR1 and CDR2: SGHDT and YYEEEE. The CDR3 DNA reads TGTGCCAGCAGCTTTCCTAGCGGGGGAAACACCGGGGAGCTGTTTTTT. Translation gives CASSFPSGGNTGELFF.

The CDR3: CAWSEVAGYTGELFF. The CDR3 DNA sequence: TGTGCCTGGAGTGAGGTAGCGGGTTACACCGGGGAGCTGTTTTTT. This chain connects TRBV30 to TRBJ2-2, with 7 nucleotides matching TRBD2. CDR1 GTSNPN and CDR2 SVGIG come from the germline V gene (reference sequence). The CDR3 is 15 amino acids. The V and J ends lost 1 base and 3 bases, in that order; junction bases with no gene match: 5.

The rearrangement links TRBV11-3 to TRBJ2-7; 9 bases map to TRBD1. The J segment lost 6 bases and the V segment lost 5 bases, leaving 8 bases of the junction unmatched. Germline V gene lookup returns CDR1 SGHNT and CDR2 YENEEA. The CDR3 totals 14 residues. The DNA of the CDR3 is TGTGCCAGCAGCGCCGCCGGGACAGGGTCCGAGCAGTACTTC. As protein: CASSAAGTGSEQYF.

V usage is TRBV6-6 and J usage is TRBJ1-5, with D perhaps matching TRBD1 (6 bases). The germline V and J ends were trimmed by 8 bases and 5 bases, with 13 bases remaining between them. The V gene's germline CDR1 is MNHNY and CDR2 SVGAGI (reference sequence). The CDR3 covers 13 residues. This chain's CDR3 is CASCTGTDQPQHF. Written as DNA, the CDR3 is TGTGCCAGCTGTACAGGGACGGATCAGCCCCAGCATTTT.

The genes are TRBV6-5 and TRBJ2-5; D perhaps matches TRBD2 (6 bases). Trimming removed 10 bases at V and 5 bases at J, with 17 bases between. Germline assignment: CDR1 MNHEY and CDR2 SVGAGI. The CDR3 loop spans 13 amino acids. CDR3 sequence: CATLSVGRETQYF. In nucleotides, the CDR3 is TGTGCCACCCTATCCGTAGGGAGGGAGACCCAGTACTTC.

CDR3 in DNA: TGCGCCAGCAGTTATACAGGGGGGAACACTGAAGCTTTCTTT. Translated: CASSYTGGNTEAFF. The genes are TRBV5-1 and TRBJ1-1; TRBD1 aligns across 8 bases. Germline trimming cut 5 bases from V and 1 base from J; bases unmatched to any gene: 4. The CDR3 has 14 residues. The germline CDR1 and CDR2 sequences are SGHRS and YFSETQ.

The V call is TRBV7-2, the J call TRBJ1-1; D might be TRBD1 (6 bases). V was trimmed by 2 bases and J by 6 bases, leaving 10 bases between them. This CDR3 region has 13 residues. The germline CDR1 and CDR2 sequences are SGHTA and FQGNSA. The CDR3 loop is CASSLLGGAEAFF. The CDR3, as DNA: TGTGCCAGCAGCTTATTAGGGGGGGCTGAAGCTTTCTTT.

V usage is TRBV30 and J usage is TRBJ2-3; 10 nucleotides line up with TRBD2. Trimming at V came to 1 base and at J to 3 bases, leaving 7 bases not matched to a gene. Germline V lookup: CDR1 GTSNPN, CDR2 SVGIG (reference sequence). The CDR3 sequence is 16 residues long. CDR3 in amino acids: CAWSAPRTSGTDTQYF. The CDR3 DNA is TGTGCCTGGAGTGCCCCGCGGACTAGCGGAACAGATACGCAGTATTTT.

This chain links TRBV7-9 with TRBJ1-1, with a weak D call TRBD1 (5 bases). This CDR3 contains 15 residues. The ends were cut back, 6 bases at V and 3 bases at J, with 17 bases in the middle. The germline V gene encodes CDR1 SEHNR and CDR2 FQNEAQ (reference sequence). Here the CDR3 reads CASSLQGASHTEAFF. The CDR3 coding sequence is TGTGCCAGCAGTCTCCAGGGTGCGAGTCACACTGAAGCTTTCTTT.

The chain carries TRBV10-3 and TRBJ1-2; 10 bases agree with TRBD1. The J segment lost 6 bases and the V segment lost 6 bases, leaving 16 bases of the junction unmatched. Per the germline V gene, CDR1 is ENHRY and CDR2 is SYGVKD. The CDR3 covers 17 residues. The CDR3 here is CAIRISGPTGGADGYTF. Here the CDR3 DNA reads TGTGCCATCAGGATATCGGGCCCGACAGGGGGCGCGGATGGCTACACCTTC.

The gene calls are TRBV19 and TRBJ1-2; D unresolved. In germline, CDR1 is LNHDA, CDR2 SQIVND (reference sequence). The V and J ends lost 6 bases and 5 bases respectively, with 13 bases between them. The CDR3 runs to 13 residues. CDR3 in DNA: TGTGCCAGTAGACCGGGAGTTCCTTATGGCTACACCTTC. Translation: CASRPGVPYGYTF.

The chain employs TRBV6-5 and TRBJ2-1, with D possibly being TRBD2 (5 bases). The CDR3 consists of 14 residues. V was shortened by 5 bases and J by 7 bases, with 15 bases between the two germline ends. Germline V lookup: CDR1 MNHEY, CDR2 SVGAGI. The CDR3 nucleotides are TGTGCCAGCAGTCGAGACACCCGAGGGAATGAGCAGTTCTTC. Protein sequence: CASSRDTRGNEQFF.